Shown below are 22 T cell receptor beta chains from a single sample sequenced in a study of blood T cell repertoires in COVID-19. Clones were sequenced by immunoSEQ multiplex PCR, and TCRdb holds only the in-frame ones, with some missing. The sample carries about 180,000 clones, approximately 85% recorded once. The sample was PBMCs or T cells enriched from blood (not recorded which). The receptors stem from a man aged 40-55 years who had recovered from COVID-19.

The chain uses TRBV5-4 and TRBJ2-7; TRBD1 matches at 9 bases. Germline V gene lookup returns CDR1 SGHNT and CDR2 YYREEE (reference sequence). The J segment lost 5 bases and the V segment lost 0 bases, leaving 3 bases of the junction unmatched. This CDR3 region has 14 residues. The CDR3 DNA follows: TGTGCCAGCAGCTTGGGCCGGGACAGGGACGAGCAGTACTTC. Its protein product is CASSLGRDRDEQYF.

The chain links TRBV27 to TRBJ1-2, with D maybe TRBD1 (6 bases). The CDR3 contains 15 residues. The germline CDR1 and CDR2 sequences are MNHEY and SMNVEV (reference sequence). The germline V and J ends were trimmed by 3 bases and 2 bases, with 13 bases remaining between them. CDR3 sequence reads: CASSLLDSPNYGYTF. In DNA form, the CDR3 reads TGTGCCAGCAGTTTGTTGGACAGCCCGAACTATGGCTACACCTTC.

The chain recombines TRBV3-1 (or the pseudogene TRBV3-2) with TRBJ2-7; the D gene is possibly TRBD2 (5 bases). The germline CDR1 and CDR2 sequences are LGHDT and YNNKEL (reference sequence). With 0 bases removed from V and 8 bases from J, the gap between germline ends came to 11 bases. This CDR3 has 13 amino acids. CDR3 nucleotides: TGTGCCAGCAGCCAAGACTCGGGGTCCCAGCAGTACTTC. As protein: CASSQDSGSQQYF.

The J gene is TRBJ2-7, the V gene TRBV30; TRBD2 might be the D (5 bases). The CDR3 covers 12 residues. V lost 1 base to trimming and J lost 4 bases, with 8 bases between them. CDR1 is GTSNPN, CDR2 SVGIG, per germline (reference sequence). Here the CDR3 reads CAWSAQRYEQYF. The CDR3 bases are TGTGCCTGGAGTGCCCAGCGGTACGAGCAGTACTTC. The full variable domain, its missing parts supplied by reference TRBV30 and TRBJ2-7, is SQTIHQWPATLVQPVGSPLSLECTVEGTSNPNLYWYRQAAGRGLQLLFYSVGIGQISSEVPQNLSASRPQDRQFILSSKKLLLSDSGFYLCAWSAQRYEQYFGPGTRLTVT.

V usage is TRBV19 and J usage is TRBJ2-7; D may be TRBD1 (7 bases). The CDR3 totals 15 residues. V was pared by 6 bases and J by 1 base, with 16 bases between. Germline V CDR1 and CDR2: LNHDA, SQIVND (reference sequence). In DNA form, the CDR3 reads TGTGCCAGTAGACAATCAGGGGGGCGTTCCTACGAGCAGTACTTC. Encoded protein: CASRQSGGRSYEQYF.

The chain links TRBV18 to TRBJ1-5, with a tentative D call TRBD1 (5 bases). The CDR3 runs 14 residues. V was shortened by 6 bases and J by 5 bases, with 14 bases between the two germline ends. Germline CDR1 reads KGHSH; CDR2 reads LQKENI. The DNA for the CDR3 is TGTGCCAGCTCGCTTTGGCAGGGTGATCAGCCCCAGCATTTT. Residues: CASSLWQGDQPQHF.

The rearrangement links TRBV9 to TRBJ1-2; TRBD1 agrees at 9 bases. The V gene's germline CDR1 is SGDLS and CDR2 YYNGEE. The CDR3 is 14 amino acids. Losses at the gene ends were 3 bases for V and 4 bases for J; bases not matched to a gene: 4. CDR3 nucleotide sequence: TGTGCCAGCAGCGCCGGGACAGGGAGCTATGGCTACACCTTC. Translated, it gives CASSAGTGSYGYTF.

The chain joins TRBV6-5 to TRBJ2-1, with a possible D match to TRBD1 (5 bases). V lost 2 bases to trimming and J lost 8 bases, with 13 bases between them. The germline V gene has CDR1 MNHEY and CDR2 SVGAGI. There are 14 residues in the CDR3. The CDR3 DNA reads as TGTGCCAGCAGTTACCTCCAGGGTGGTGATGAGCAGTTCTTC. It encodes CASSYLQGGDEQFF.

The CDR3 coding sequence is TGTGCCAGCAATCCTAGGGACACGGCAACTGAAGCTTTCTTT. It codes for CASNPRDTATEAFF. The genes are TRBV2 and TRBJ1-1; D perhaps matches TRBD1 (6 bases). CDR1 is SNHLY and CDR2 is FYNNEI in the germline V gene. Trimming took 7 bases from V and 5 from J, leaving 17 bases between them. CDR3 length equals 14 residues.

The chain links TRBV9 to TRBJ1-2; D might be TRBD1 (5 bases). Germline V gene data show CDR1 as SGDLS and CDR2 as YYNGEE. The CDR3 is 14 residues long. Between the trimmed V and J ends, which lost 4 bases and 7 bases, there was a span of 17 bases. The CDR3 nucleotides are TGTGCCAGCAGCCTCCAAAATGGGGCGGCTGGCTACACCTTC. As protein: CASSLQNGAAGYTF.

This CDR3 is CASKGGGEGGELFF. CDR3 nucleotide sequence: TGTGCCAGCAAAGGAGGAGGGGAGGGCGGGGAGCTGTTTTTT. V is TRBV6-5 and J is TRBJ2-2; TRBD2 agrees at 7 bases. V lost 7 bases to trimming and J lost 7 bases; unmatched junction nucleotides: 9. This CDR3 has 14 amino acids. Germline V gene data show CDR1 as MNHEY and CDR2 as SVGAGI.

In its sample, this clone was seen a few times. The rearrangement links TRBV5-4 to TRBJ2-2; D not resolved. Germline V gene data show CDR1 as SGHNT and CDR2 as YYREEE (reference sequence). Trimming took 6 bases from V and 2 from J, leaving 8 bases between them. The CDR3 loop spans 13 amino acids. As DNA, the CDR3 is TGTGCCAGCACCCTAGAAAACACCGGGGAGCTGTTTTTT. Translated: CASTLENTGELFF.

In this sample, this clone turned up once. The rearrangement links TRBV7-3 to TRBJ2-2; the match to TRBD2 covers 9 bases. Trimming at V came to 3 bases and at J to 0 bases, leaving 5 bases not matched to a gene. CDR3 length equals 17 residues. The germline V gene encodes CDR1 SGHTA and CDR2 FQGTGA. The CDR3 spells CASSFGASGANTGELFF. DNA of the CDR3: TGTGCCAGCAGCTTTGGGGCTAGCGGGGCGAACACCGGGGAGCTGTTTTTT.

The chain joins TRBV6-5 to TRBJ2-5; maybe TRBD1 (5 bases). CDR1 and CDR2 from the germline V gene are MNHEY and SVGAGI. This CDR3 is 16 amino acids long. Trimming pared 2 bases from V and 4 bases from J, leaving 17 bases between. The CDR3 loop is CASSYRTSQGAETQYF. The CDR3 region has the DNA TGTGCCAGCAGTTACAGGACCTCCCAGGGCGCAGAGACCCAGTACTTC.

This sequence joins TRBV28 and TRBJ1-1, with 8 bases identical to TRBD1. This CDR3 comprises 15 residues. Germline V lookup: CDR1 MDHEN, CDR2 SYDVKM. Germline trimming cut 6 bases from V and 1 base from J; bases unmatched to any gene: 7. CDR3 sequence (DNA): TGTGCCAGCAGGGATTCAGGGGGCTGGAACACTGAAGCTTTCTTT. Amino acid sequence: CASRDSGGWNTEAFF.

V gene TRBV30 combines with J gene TRBJ1-1; perhaps TRBD1 as D (6 bases). The V gene lost 1 base and the J gene lost 6 bases, with 9 bases spanning the gap. Germline V gives CDR1 GTSNPN, CDR2 SVGIG (reference sequence). There are 12 residues in the CDR3. The CDR3 DNA reads as TGTGCCTGGAGTGAACAGGGCCCTGAAGCTTTCTTT. This translates into CAWSEQGPEAFF.

The rearrangement uses TRBV7-3 and TRBJ1-2, with 9 positions matching TRBD1. The germline V gene encodes CDR1 SGHTA and CDR2 FQGTGA. V trimming: 5 bases; J trimming: 1 base; junction bases outside the gene matches: 11. There are 17 residues in the CDR3. CDR3 nucleotide sequence: TGTGCCAGCAGCCCCACAGGGGGCACAGGACTTAACTATGGCTACACCTTC. Its translation is CASSPTGGTGLNYGYTF.

The chain couples TRBV7-2 to TRBJ2-7, with D possibly TRBD2 on 6 matching bases. The CDR3 is 14 amino acids. V gave up 3 bases and J gave up 0 bases, with 9 bases separating them. Germline loops: CDR1 SGHTA, CDR2 FQGNSA. CDR3 loop: CASSLQLASYEQYF. The DNA of the CDR3 is TGTGCCAGCAGCTTGCAACTAGCCTCCTACGAGCAGTACTTC. The full variable domain, its missing parts supplied by reference TRBV7-2 and TRBJ2-7, is GAGVSQSPSNKVTEKGKDVELRCDPISGHTALYWYRQSLGQGLEFLIYFQGNSAPDKSGLPSDRFSAERTGGSVSTLTIQRTQQEDSAVYLCASSLQLASYEQYFGPGTRLTVT.

The V and J genes are TRBV6-5 and TRBJ1-6; D is unclear. The CDR3 is made up of 14 amino acids. V dropped 6 bases and J dropped 6 bases, with 12 bases sitting between them. The germline CDR1 and CDR2 sequences are MNHEY and SVGAGI. The CDR3 DNA follows: TGTGCCAGCAGCCTAGGCCCCTTTAATTCACCCCTCCACTTT. This translates into CASSLGPFNSPLHF.

The chain links TRBV7-9 to TRBJ1-2; 9 positions agree with TRBD1. The V segment lost 5 bases and the J segment 4 bases; nucleotides outside the gene matches: 8. Germline V gene data show CDR1 as SEHNR and CDR2 as FQNEAQ (reference sequence). The CDR3 has 15 amino acids. CDR3 bases: TGTGCCAGCAGCCCTCAACAGGGGGCTCGCTATGGCTACACCTTC. Its translation: CASSPQQGARYGYTF.

The rearrangement links TRBV5-8 to TRBJ2-1, with TRBD2 matching 9 bases. Losses at the gene ends were 3 bases for V and 8 bases for J; bases not matched to a gene: 15. The CDR3 is 17 residues long. Per germline, CDR1 SGHTS and CDR2 YDEGEE. CDR3: CASSSGTGAGGRDEQFF. The CDR3 DNA reads as TGTGCCAGCAGCTCTGGGACGGGTGCGGGAGGGAGAGATGAGCAGTTCTTC.

CDR3 bases: TGTGCCTGGAGTGTACCACCGGGGAACACTGAAGCTTTCTTT. It specifies CAWSVPPGNTEAFF. V gene TRBV30 combines with J gene TRBJ1-1, with D unclear. Germline CDR1 and CDR2: GTSNPN and SVGIG (reference sequence). This CDR3 is built from 14 residues. V was shortened by 0 bases and J by 1 base, with 9 bases between the two germline ends.